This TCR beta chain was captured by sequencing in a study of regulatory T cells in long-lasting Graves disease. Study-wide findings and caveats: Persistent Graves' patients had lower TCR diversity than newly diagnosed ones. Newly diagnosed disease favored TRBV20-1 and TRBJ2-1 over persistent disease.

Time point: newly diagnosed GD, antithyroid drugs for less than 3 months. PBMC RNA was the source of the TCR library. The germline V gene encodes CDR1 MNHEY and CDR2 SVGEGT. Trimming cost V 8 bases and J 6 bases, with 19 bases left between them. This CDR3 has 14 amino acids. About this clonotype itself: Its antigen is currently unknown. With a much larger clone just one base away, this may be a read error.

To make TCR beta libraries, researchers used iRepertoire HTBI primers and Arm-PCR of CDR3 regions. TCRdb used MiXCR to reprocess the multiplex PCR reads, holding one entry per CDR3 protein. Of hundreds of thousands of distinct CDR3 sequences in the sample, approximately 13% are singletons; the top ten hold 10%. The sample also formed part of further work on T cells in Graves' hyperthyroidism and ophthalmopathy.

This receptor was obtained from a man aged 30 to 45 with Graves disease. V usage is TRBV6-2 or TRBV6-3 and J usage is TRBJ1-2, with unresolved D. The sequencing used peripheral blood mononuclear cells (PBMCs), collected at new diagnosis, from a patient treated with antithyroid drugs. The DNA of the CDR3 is TGTGCCAGCGGCGGAGCAGAGACAAGCAATGGCTACACCTTC. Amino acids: CASGGAETSNGYTF.